A single sample is the source of the 8 T cell receptor beta chains below, sequenced in a study of T cells in localized non-small cell lung cancer (dated by TCRdb to between 2020 and 2021). The library was made by the immunoSEQ multiplex PCR assay. Entries here come from immuneACCESS through TCRdb and include only in-frame sequences with V and J called. Some clones fail to appear in such tables; in the studies checked, an unresolved V gene covers under half of the shortfall, and the cause of the remainder is unknown. The sample contains 70,000 to 95,000 clones, approximately 90% of them found a single time. 4.1% of the sample belongs to the ten largest clones. Sample: PBMCs, taken before any cancer treatment. All receptors derive from a woman aged 40-75 years with stage II squamous cell lung carcinoma.

The rearrangement links TRBV5-1 to TRBJ2-2, with TRBD1 matching over 7 bases. In germline, CDR1 is SGHRS, CDR2 YFSETQ. Germline trimming cut 3 bases from V and 3 bases from J; bases unmatched to any gene: 2. This CDR3 contains 14 residues. The CDR3 coding sequence is TGCGCCAGCAGCTCAACAGGGGACACCGGGGAGCTGTTTTTT. Protein product: CASSSTGDTGELFF. Full variable domain (rest looked up from reference TRBV5-1 and TRBJ2-2): KAGVTQTPRYLIKTRGQQVTLSCSPISGHRSVSWYQQTPGQGLQFLFEYFSETQRNKGNFPGRFSGRQFSNSRSEMNVSTLELGDSALYLCASSSTGDTGELFFGEGSRLTVL.

The chain recombines TRBV6-1 with TRBJ1-5; 10 bases map to TRBD1. The germline V gene encodes CDR1 MNHNS and CDR2 SASEGT. With V trimmed by 7 bases and J by 2 bases, 5 bases remained unmatched. The CDR3 covers 15 residues. The CDR3 loop is CASKTGGAGNQPQHF. As DNA, the CDR3 is TGTGCCAGCAAGACAGGGGGCGCGGGCAATCAGCCCCAGCATTTT.

This clone was observed a few times. The chain links TRBV4-1 to TRBJ2-1; 7 positions agree with TRBD2. V trimming: 1 base; J trimming: 6 bases; junction bases outside the gene matches: 6. This CDR3 region has 15 residues. From germline, CDR1 is MGHRA and CDR2 YSYEKL. CDR3 DNA: TGCGCCAGCAGCCAAGCTGGGTCGGGAGGCAATGAGCAGTTCTTC. Protein product: CASSQAGSGGNEQFF.

The V gene is TRBV19, the J gene TRBJ1-1; D uncertain. This CDR3 spans 15 amino acids. Germline V gene sequence: CDR1 LNHDA, CDR2 SQIVND (reference sequence). Trimming removed 6 bases at V and 0 bases at J, with 14 bases between. DNA of the CDR3: TGTGCCAGTAGCCGGTTCGGGGAAATGAACACTGAAGCTTTCTTT. Its translation is CASSRFGEMNTEAFF.

The V and J genes are TRBV27 and TRBJ1-1; D not resolved. In germline, CDR1 is MNHEY, CDR2 SMNVEV (reference sequence). The germline V and J ends were trimmed by 7 bases and 5 bases, with 11 bases remaining between them. The CDR3 consists of 12 residues. The CDR3 DNA follows: TGTGCCAGCAAGGGATCGCGGACTGAAGCTTTCTTT. This translates into CASKGSRTEAFF.

The chain carries TRBV30 and TRBJ1-1, with a possible D match to TRBD1 (5 bases). CDR1 and CDR2 from the germline V gene are GTSNPN and SVGIG (reference sequence). The CDR3 contains 14 residues. The ends were cut back, 0 bases at V and 2 bases at J, with 10 bases in the middle. The DNA for the CDR3 is TGTGCCTGGAGTGTAGGGGCGGTCAACACTGAAGCTTTCTTT. Translation gives CAWSVGAVNTEAFF.

The chain links TRBV6-5 to TRBJ1-2; weak D call: TRBD1 (6 bases). The V and J ends lost 5 bases and 2 bases respectively, with 15 bases between them. The CDR3 extends over 15 amino acids. The germline V gene encodes CDR1 MNHEY and CDR2 SVGAGI. The CDR3 nucleotides read TGTGCCAGCAGTCCGTCCGACAGGCCCAACTATGGCTACACCTTC. Translated, it gives CASSPSDRPNYGYTF.

This clone has a single count. The rearrangement uses TRBV4-2 and TRBJ1-1; TRBD1 agrees at 10 bases. Germline V gives CDR1 LGHNA, CDR2 YNFKEQ. The CDR3 consists of 17 residues. V shed 4 bases, J shed 0 bases, and the junction held 8 bases outside the gene matches. The CDR3 nucleotides are TGTGCCAGCAGCCTCACCGGGACAGGGGCCATGAACACTGAAGCTTTCTTT. This translates into CASSLTGTGAMNTEAFF.